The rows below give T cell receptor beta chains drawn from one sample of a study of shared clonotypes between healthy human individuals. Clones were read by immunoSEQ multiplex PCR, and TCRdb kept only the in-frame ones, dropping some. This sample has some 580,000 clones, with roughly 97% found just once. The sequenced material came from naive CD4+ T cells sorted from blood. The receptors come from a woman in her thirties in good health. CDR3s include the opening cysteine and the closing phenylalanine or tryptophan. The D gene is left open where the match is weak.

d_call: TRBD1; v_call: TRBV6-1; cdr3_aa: CASSAGQRRNQPQHF
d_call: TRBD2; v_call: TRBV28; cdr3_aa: CASTHRFATSGTDTQYF
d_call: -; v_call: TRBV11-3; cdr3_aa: CASSPQGGHETQYF
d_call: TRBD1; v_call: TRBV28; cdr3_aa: CASRSQGVSYEQYF
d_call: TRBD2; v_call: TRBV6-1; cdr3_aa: CASSPSGSFTHEQYF
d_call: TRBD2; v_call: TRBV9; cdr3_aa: CASSLSGSSYNEQFF
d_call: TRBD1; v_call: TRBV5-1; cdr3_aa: CASSPGQGDSGANVLTF
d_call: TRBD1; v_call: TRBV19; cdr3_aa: CASSSGTGFGNTIYF
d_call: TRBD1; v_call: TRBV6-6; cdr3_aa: CASSYSSRTGSQPQHF
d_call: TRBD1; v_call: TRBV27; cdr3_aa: CASSLLDRPGEQYF
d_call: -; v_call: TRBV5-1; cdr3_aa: CASSQRRVSYNEQFF
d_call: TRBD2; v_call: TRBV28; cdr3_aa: CASSLYPTSGRADEQYF
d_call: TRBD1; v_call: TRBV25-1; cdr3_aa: CASSGFPGQGSEKLFF
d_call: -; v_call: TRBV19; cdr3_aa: CASSRSGAGAGELFF
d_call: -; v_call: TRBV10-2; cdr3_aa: CASSETGELRYEQYF
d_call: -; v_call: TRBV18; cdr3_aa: CASSPTGPGELFF
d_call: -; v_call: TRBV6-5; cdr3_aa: CASSSTGIPYEQYF
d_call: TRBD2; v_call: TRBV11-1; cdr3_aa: CASSLDGGRADEQYF
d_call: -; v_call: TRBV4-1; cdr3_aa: CASSQDRRIANEKLFF
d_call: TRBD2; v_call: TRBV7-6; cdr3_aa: CASSSAGGRIYNEQFF
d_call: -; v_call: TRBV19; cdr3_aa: CASSTLTAQPQHF
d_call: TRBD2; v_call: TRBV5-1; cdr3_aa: CASSGTSGRVEQFF